The present T cell receptor (beta chain) was sequenced within a study of OX40 agonist ivuxolimab in advanced cancers. In the study overall: The mean age was approximately 60 years, ranging from about 23 to 79, with less than 90% of participants male.

Clones were sequenced by immunoSEQ multiplex PCR, and TCRdb holds only the in-frame ones, with some missing. The profile shows tens of thousands of clones, 80% to 95% of them singletons. Between the trimmed V and J ends, which lost 4 bases and 4 bases, there was a span of 5 bases. The CDR3 covers 11 residues. Per the germline V gene, CDR1 is MDHEN and CDR2 is SYDVKM. This clone has just one count. The sequencing here drew on CD4+ or CD8+ T cells sorted from blood, taken in a trial of the OX40 agonist ivuxolimab. V usage is TRBV28 and J usage is TRBJ2-7; D is unclear. The clonotype comes from an adult with an advanced solid tumor such as melanoma, head and neck, liver or kidney cancer. CDR3 residues: CASSSSYEQYF. In nucleotides, the CDR3 is TGTGCCAGCAGTTCATCATACGAGCAGTACTTC.